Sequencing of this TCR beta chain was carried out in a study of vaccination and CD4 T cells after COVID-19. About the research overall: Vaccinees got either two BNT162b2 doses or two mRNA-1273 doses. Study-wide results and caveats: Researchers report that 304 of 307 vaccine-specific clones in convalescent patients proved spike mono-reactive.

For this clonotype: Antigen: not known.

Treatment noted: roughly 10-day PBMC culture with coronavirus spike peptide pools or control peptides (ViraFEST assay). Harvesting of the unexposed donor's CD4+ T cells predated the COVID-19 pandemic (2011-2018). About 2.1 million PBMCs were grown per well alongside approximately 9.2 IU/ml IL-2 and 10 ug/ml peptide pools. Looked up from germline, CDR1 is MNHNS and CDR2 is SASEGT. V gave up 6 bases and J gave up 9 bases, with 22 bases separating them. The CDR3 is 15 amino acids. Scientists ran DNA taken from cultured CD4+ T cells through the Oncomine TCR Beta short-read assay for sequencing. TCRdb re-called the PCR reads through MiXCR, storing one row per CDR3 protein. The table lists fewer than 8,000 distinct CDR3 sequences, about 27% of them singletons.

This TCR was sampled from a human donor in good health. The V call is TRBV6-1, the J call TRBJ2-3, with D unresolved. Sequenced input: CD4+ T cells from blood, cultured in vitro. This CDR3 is CASSRDGLQAQTQYF. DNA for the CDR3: TGTGCCAGCAGCCGTGACGGGCTCCAAGCTCAAACGCAGTATTTT.